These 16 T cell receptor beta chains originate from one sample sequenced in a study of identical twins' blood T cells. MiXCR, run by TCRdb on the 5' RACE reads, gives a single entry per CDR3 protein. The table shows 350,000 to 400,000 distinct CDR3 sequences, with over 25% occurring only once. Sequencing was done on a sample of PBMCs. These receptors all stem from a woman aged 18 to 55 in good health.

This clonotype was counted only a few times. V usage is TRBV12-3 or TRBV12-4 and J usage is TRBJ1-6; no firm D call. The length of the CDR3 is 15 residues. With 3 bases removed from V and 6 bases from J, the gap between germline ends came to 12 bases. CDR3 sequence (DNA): TGTGCCAGCAGTTTCATCGGGCAGCCTAATTCACCCCTCCACTTT. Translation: CASSFIGQPNSPLHF.

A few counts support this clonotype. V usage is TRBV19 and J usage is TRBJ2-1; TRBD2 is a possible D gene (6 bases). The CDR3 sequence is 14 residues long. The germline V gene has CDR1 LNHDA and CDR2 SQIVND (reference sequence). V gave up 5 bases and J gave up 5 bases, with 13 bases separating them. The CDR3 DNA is TGTGCCAGTAGTGTCCGACTAGTCCACAATGAGCAGTTCTTC. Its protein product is CASSVRLVHNEQFF.

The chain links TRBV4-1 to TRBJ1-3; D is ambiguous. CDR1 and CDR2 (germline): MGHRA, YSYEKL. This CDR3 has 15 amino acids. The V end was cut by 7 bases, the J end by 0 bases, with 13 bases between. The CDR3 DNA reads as TGCGCCAGCAAAGACTGCTTCGCCTCTGGAAACACCATATATTTT. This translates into CASKDCFASGNTIYF.

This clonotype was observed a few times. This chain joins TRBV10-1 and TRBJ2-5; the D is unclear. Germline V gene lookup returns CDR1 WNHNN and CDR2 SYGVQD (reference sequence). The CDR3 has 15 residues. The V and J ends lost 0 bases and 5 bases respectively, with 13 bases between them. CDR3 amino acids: CASSESGGPFETQYF. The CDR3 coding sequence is TGCGCCAGCAGTGAGTCAGGCGGTCCGTTCGAGACCCAGTACTTC.

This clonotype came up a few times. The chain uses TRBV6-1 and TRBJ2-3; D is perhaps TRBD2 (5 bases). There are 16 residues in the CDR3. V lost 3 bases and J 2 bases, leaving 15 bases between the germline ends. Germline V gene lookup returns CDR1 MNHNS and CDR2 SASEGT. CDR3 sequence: CASSDAPGRYTDTQYF. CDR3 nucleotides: TGTGCCAGCAGTGACGCCCCTGGGAGATACACAGATACGCAGTATTTT.

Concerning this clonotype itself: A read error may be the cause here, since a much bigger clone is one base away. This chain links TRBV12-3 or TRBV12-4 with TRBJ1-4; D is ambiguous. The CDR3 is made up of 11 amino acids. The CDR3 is CASSRNEELFF. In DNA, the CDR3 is TGTGCCAGCAGCCGGAATGAAGAACTGTTTTTT.

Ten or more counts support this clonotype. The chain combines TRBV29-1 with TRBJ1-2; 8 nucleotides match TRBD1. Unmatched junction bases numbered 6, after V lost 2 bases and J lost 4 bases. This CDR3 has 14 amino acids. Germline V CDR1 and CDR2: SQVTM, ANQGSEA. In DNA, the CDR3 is TGCAGCGTTGAATTATTCACAGGGGGCTATGGCTACACCTTC. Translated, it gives CSVELFTGGYGYTF.

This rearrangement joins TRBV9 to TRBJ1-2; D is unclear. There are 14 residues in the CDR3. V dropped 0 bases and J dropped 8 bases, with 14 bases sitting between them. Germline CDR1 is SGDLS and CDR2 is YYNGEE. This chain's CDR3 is CASSVDGIIGGYTF. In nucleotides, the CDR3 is TGTGCCAGCAGCGTAGACGGTATTATAGGCGGCTACACCTTC.

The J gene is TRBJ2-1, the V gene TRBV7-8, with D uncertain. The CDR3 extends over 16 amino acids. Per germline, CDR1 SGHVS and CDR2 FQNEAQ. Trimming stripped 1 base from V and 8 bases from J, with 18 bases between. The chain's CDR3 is CASSLVRTQLVDEQFF. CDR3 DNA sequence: TGTGCCAGCAGCTTAGTCCGGACGCAGCTGGTGGATGAGCAGTTCTTC.

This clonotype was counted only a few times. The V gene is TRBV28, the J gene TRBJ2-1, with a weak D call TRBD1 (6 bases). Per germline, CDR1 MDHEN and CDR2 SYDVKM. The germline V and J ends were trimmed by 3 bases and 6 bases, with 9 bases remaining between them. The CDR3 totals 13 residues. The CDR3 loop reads CASSFQGPNEQFF. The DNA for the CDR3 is TGTGCCAGCAGTTTTCAGGGGCCCAATGAGCAGTTCTTC. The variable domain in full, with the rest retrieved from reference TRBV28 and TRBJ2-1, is DVKVTQSSRYLVKRTGEKVFLECVQDMDHENMFWYRQDPGLGLRLIYFSYDVKMKEKGDIPEGYSVSREKKERFSLILESASTNQTSMYLCASSFQGPNEQFFGPGTRLTVL.

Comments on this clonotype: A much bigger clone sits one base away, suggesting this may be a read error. The CDR3 here is CACSHADRSFTEAFF. Here the CDR3 DNA reads TGTGCCTGCAGCCATGCCGACAGGTCATTCACTGAAGCTTTCTTT. The chain employs TRBV3-1 and TRBJ1-1; D perhaps matches TRBD1 (6 bases). This CDR3 is built from 15 residues. Per germline, CDR1 LGHDT and CDR2 YNNKEL (reference sequence).

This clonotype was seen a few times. CDR3 amino acids: CSARGVNTEAFF. CDR3 coding DNA: TGCAGTGCTAGGGGGGTGAACACTGAAGCTTTCTTT. The rearrangement links TRBV20-1 to TRBJ1-1, with D maybe TRBD1 (5 bases). The germline gives CDR1 DFQATT, CDR2 SNEGSKA (reference sequence). CDR3 length equals 12 residues. Trimming cost V 3 bases and J 0 bases, with 5 bases left between them.

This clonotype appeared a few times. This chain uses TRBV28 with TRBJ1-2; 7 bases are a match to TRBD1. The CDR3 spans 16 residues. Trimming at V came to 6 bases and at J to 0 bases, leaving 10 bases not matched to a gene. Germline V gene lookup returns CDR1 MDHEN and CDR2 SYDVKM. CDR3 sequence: CASSHFGTATNYGYTF. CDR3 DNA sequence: TGTGCCAGCAGCCATTTTGGGACAGCAACTAACTATGGCTACACCTTC.

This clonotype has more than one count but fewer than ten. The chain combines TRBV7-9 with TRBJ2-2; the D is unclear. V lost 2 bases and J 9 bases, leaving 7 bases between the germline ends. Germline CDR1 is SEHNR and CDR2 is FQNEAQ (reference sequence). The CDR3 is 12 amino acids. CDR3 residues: CASSLKPRELFF. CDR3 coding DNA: TGTGCCAGCAGCTTAAAACCCCGGGAGCTGTTTTTT.

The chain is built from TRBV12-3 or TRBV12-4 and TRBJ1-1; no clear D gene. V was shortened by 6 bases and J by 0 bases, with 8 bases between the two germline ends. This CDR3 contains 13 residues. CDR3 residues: CASRLYMNTEAFF. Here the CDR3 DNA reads TGTGCCAGCAGGCTTTATATGAACACTGAAGCTTTCTTT.

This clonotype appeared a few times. The CDR3 nucleotides read TGCAGTGCTAGAGGGACTAGCGGGGTCAATGAGCAGTTCTTC. Its translation: CSARGTSGVNEQFF. This chain links TRBV20-1 with TRBJ2-1; 12 bases align to TRBD2. V dropped 1 base and J dropped 6; count of bases not matched to a gene: 1. The germline CDR1 and CDR2 sequences are DFQATT and SNEGSKA (reference sequence). There are 14 residues in the CDR3.